This T cell receptor beta chain emerged from a study of T cell repertoires in cytomegalovirus infection. Study in general: From public TCR beta signatures came an indication of both CMV infection and matching HLA type. Findings and caveats of the study: It was HLA-C-restricted CMV-specific TCR beta clonotypes that dominated the response ex vivo. Using cumulative public TCR beta family frequency, the authors identified those who carried CMV together with the relevant HLA.

CDR3 length: 14 residues. Per the germline V gene, CDR1 is DFQATT and CDR2 is SNEGSKA (reference sequence). Comment on this clonotype: Its target is unknown. Relative to the germline gene, one junction end is altered; a read error may explain this.

Via MiXCR, TCRdb re-called the reads, giving one row per CDR3 protein. The sample yields around 280,000 distinct CDR3 sequences, roughly 13% seen once. Sample: PBMCs. V usage is TRBV20-1 and J usage is TRBJ2-7; TRBD2 agrees at 7 bases. The source of this sequence is a human donor in good health (CMV status not recorded). Some clones in this sample may be carry-over from other donors' samples. CDR3 sequence reads: CSAPGREASHEQYF. CDR3 DNA sequence: TGCAGTGCTCCTGGGAGGGAGGCCTCCCACGAGCAGTACTTC.